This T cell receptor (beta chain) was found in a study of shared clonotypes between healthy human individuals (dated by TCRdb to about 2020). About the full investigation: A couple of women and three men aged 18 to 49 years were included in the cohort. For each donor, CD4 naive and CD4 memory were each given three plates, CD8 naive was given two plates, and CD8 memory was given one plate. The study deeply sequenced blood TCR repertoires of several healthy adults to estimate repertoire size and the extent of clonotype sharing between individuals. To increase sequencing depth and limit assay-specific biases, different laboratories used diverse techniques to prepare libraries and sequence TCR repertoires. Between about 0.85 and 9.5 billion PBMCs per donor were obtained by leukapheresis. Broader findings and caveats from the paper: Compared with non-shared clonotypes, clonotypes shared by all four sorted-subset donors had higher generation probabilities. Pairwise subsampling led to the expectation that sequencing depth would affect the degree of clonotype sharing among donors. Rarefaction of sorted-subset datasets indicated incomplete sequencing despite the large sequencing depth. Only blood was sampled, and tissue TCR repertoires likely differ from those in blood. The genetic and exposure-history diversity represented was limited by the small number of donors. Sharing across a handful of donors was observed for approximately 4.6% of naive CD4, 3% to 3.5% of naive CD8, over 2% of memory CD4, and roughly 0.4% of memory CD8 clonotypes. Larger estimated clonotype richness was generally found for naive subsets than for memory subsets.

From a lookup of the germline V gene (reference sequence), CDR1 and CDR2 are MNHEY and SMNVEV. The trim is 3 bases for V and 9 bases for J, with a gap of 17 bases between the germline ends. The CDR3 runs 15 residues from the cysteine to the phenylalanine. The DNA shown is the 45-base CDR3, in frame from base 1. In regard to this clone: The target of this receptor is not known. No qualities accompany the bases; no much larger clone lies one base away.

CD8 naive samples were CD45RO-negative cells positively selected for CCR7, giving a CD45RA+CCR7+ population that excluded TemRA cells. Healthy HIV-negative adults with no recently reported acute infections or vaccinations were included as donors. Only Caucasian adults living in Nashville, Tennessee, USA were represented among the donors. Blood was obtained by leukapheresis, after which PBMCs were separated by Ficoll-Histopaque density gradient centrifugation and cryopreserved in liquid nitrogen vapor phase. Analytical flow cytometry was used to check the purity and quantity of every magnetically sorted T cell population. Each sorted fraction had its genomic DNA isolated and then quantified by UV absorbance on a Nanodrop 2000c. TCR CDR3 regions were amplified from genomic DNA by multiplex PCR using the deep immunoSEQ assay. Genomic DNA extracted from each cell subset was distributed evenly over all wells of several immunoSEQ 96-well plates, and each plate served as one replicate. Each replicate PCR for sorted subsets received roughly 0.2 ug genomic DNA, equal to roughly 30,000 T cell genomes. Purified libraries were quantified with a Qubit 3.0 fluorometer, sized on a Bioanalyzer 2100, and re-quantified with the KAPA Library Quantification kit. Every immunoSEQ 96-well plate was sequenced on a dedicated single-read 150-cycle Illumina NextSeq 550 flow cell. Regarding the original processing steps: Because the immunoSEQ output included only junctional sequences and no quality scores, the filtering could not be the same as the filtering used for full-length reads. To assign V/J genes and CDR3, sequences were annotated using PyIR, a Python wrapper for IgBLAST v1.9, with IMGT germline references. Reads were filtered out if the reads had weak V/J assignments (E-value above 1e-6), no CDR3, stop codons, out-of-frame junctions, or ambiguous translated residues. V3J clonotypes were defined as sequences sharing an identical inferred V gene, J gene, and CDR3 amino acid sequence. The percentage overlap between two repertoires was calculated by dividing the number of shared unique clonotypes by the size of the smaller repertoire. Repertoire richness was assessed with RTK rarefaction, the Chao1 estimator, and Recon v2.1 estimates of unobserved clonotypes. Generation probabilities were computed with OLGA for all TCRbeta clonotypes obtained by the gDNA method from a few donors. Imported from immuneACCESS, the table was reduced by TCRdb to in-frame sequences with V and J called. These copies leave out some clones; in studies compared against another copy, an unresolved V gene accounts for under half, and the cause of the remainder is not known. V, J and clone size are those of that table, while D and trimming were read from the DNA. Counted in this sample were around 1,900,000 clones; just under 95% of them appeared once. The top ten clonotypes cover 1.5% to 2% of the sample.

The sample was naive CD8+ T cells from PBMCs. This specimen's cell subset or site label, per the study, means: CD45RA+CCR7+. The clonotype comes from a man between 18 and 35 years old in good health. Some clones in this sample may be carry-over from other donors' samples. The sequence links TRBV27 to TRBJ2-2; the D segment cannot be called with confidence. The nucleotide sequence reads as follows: TGTGCCAGCAGTTTCCGCCAGTCATTAGGTCGGGAGCTGTTTTTT. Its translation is CASSFRQSLGRELFF.